This is a list of T cell receptor beta chains from one sample in a study of T cells expressing NK-cell markers. TCRdb reprocessed the 5' RACE reads and keeps a single row for each CDR3 protein, giving no DNA. Its table lists some 440,000 distinct CDR3 sequences. Sequencing was carried out using blood T cells: a sorted CD56 or NKG2C T cell subset, CD4+ or CD8+ T cells, or bulk PBMC T cells (not recorded which). Every receptor here comes from a woman in her fifties or sixties in good health. Each CDR3 is given with its conserved first and last residue. The order of the fields is CDR3 protein, J gene, V gene.

CSVEGGTGQGYTF,TRBJ1-2,TRBV29-1
CASSGQLGNQPQHF,TRBJ1-5,TRBV12-3/TRBV12-4
CASSFWGGSSYNEQFF,TRBJ2-1,TRBV27
CASSQDEAGGGYTF,TRBJ1-2,TRBV3-1
CSAKLPTSGRGGGTDTQYF,TRBJ2-3,TRBV20-1
CASRLAGDQETQYF,TRBJ2-5,TRBV7-9
CASSVRDFTDTQYF,TRBJ2-3,TRBV14
CASSFAGVEQYF,TRBJ2-7,TRBV12-3/TRBV12-4
CASSGYRGRNSYEQYF,TRBJ2-7,TRBV5-1
CASSPAPSVATQYF,TRBJ2-3,TRBV18
CASSSSRLAGGTGELFF,TRBJ2-2,TRBV7-2
CASSGTSGSFGEQFF,TRBJ2-1,TRBV19
CASSLMFPGGKETQYF,TRBJ2-5,TRBV28
CASGDRGDEKLFF,TRBJ1-4,TRBV4-1
CASSQDWGSYNEQFF,TRBJ2-1,TRBV4-1
CASSESLAGDSEQFF,TRBJ2-1,TRBV25-1
CATSAPRGGFGTDTQYF,TRBJ2-3,TRBV24-1
CASSQDHRRGEQFF,TRBJ2-1,TRBV3-1
CASSQGSTSQHF,TRBJ1-5,TRBV3-1
CSVDSGLGIYEQYF,TRBJ2-7,TRBV29-1
CASSLGTSTRGTGELFF,TRBJ2-2,TRBV5-1
CSVAGGWAGQETQYF,TRBJ2-5,TRBV29-1
CASSGFSGQGAYGYTF,TRBJ1-2,TRBV4-1
CASSPLTSGTNEQFF,TRBJ2-1,TRBV7-2
CSVEHPGPGELFF,TRBJ2-2,TRBV29-1
CATSEAGPRYNEQFF,TRBJ2-1,TRBV24-1
CATRPDGGTAEAFF,TRBJ1-1,TRBV24-1
CASSLRQGSTDTQYF,TRBJ2-3,TRBV28
CASGLVVGVSGEQFF,TRBJ2-1,TRBV12-5
CASSQDRVNQPQHF,TRBJ1-5,TRBV12-3/TRBV12-4
CASRMGSTDTQYF,TRBJ2-3,TRBV12-3/TRBV12-4
CASSLISGSGEQYF,TRBJ2-7,TRBV5-1
CASSEARTSGRRKDEQFF,TRBJ2-1,TRBV6-1
CASSYSFRGNEQFF,TRBJ2-1,TRBV6-5
CASNPSDRGPYGYTF,TRBJ1-2,TRBV6-1
CASSGGRGEGNEQFF,TRBJ2-1,TRBV2
CASSGGLMYNEQFF,TRBJ2-1,TRBV5-6
CASSEAVRGTEAFF,TRBJ1-1,TRBV2
CSARQGLWDEQYF,TRBJ2-7,TRBV20-1
CSARAPTGAGNTIYF,TRBJ1-3,TRBV20-1
CASSLVGTSGDNEQFF,TRBJ2-1,TRBV11-2
CASSRQGERQETQYF,TRBJ2-5,TRBV5-1
CSVYGTANEKLFF,TRBJ1-4,TRBV29-1
CSAELVGETQYF,TRBJ2-5,TRBV20-1
CSARSVQGQGNTIYF,TRBJ1-3,TRBV20-1
CASSRLALSNEQFF,TRBJ2-1,TRBV27
CSVGHTGQGNSGANVLTF,TRBJ2-6,TRBV29-1
CASSLGRRVGDEQFF,TRBJ2-1,TRBV5-1
CASSLVASSYEQYF,TRBJ2-7,TRBV5-1
CSARPSGGGKADTQYF,TRBJ2-3,TRBV20-1
CASSYGTGGFTDTQYF,TRBJ2-3,TRBV7-6
CSVAVAPHTIYF,TRBJ1-3,TRBV29-1